What follows is one T cell receptor (beta chain) and its context. Its antigen is not known. The same CDR3 arises from other DNA sequences in this sample as well. The sample's treatment: roughly 18 received Ad26.COV2.S at low or high dose, single or two shots; 5 received placebo; per-sample allocation not given. Sampling happened 63 days after the first vaccine or placebo injection. A Boston donor was an adult aged 18-55 years. Method: immunoSEQ multiplex PCR; TCRdb's copy keeps in-frame clones and lacks some. The sample carries about 680,000 clones, 89% recorded once. The record originates from a study of Ad26.COV2.S vaccination and SARS-CoV-2 variants. Study-level information: Participant was drawn from the COV1001 Ad26.COV2.S trial arm. Study observations and caveats: Spike-specific CD8+ and CD4+ T cell responses reportedly showed substantial breadth after vaccination. Vaccine and placebo groups showed comparable non-spike TCR breadth.

CDR3 length equals 12 residues. V was trimmed by 3 bases and J by 2 bases, leaving 6 bases between them. Germline V gene lookup returns CDR1 DFQATT and CDR2 SNEGSKA (reference sequence). The chain carries TRBV20-1 and TRBJ2-3, with unresolved D. The clonotype comes from a person between 18 and 65 years old who received the Ad26.COV2.S COVID-19 vaccine or a placebo. The starting material was peripheral blood, obtained in a trial of Ad26.COV2.S vaccine versus placebo. The CDR3: CSASGSTDTQYF. The CDR3, as DNA: TGCAGTGCTAGTGGCTCCACAGATACGCAGTATTTT.